What follows describes a single T cell receptor beta chain. The CDR3 spans 13 residues. Trimming stripped 2 bases from V and 3 bases from J, with 7 bases between. Germline V CDR1 and CDR2: MNHNS, SASEGT. This sample stems from a study of T cell changes during pregnancy in multiple sclerosis. Generated by immunoSEQ multiplex PCR, the TCRdb table keeps only in-frame clones and is missing some. The data show tens of thousands of clones, about 91% seen once. Sequencing used peripheral blood, obtained after pregnancy. The J gene is TRBJ1-1, the V gene TRBV6-1; D is ambiguous. This TCR was sampled from a female donor in good health, enrolled as a control in a pregnancy study. CDR3 DNA sequence: TGTGCCAGCAGTGAAATCCGGGACACTGAAGCTTTCTTT. Translated: CASSEIRDTEAFF.